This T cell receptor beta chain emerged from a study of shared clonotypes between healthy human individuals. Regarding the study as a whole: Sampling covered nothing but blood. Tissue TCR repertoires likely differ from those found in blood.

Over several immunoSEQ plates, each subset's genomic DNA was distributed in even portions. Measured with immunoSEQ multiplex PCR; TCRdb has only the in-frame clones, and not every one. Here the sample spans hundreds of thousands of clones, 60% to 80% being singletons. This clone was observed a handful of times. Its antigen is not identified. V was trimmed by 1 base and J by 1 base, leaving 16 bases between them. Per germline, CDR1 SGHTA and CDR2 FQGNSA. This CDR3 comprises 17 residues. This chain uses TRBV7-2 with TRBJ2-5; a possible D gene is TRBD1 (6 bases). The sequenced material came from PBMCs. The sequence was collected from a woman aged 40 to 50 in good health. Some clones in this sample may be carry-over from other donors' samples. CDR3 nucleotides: TGTGCCAGCAGCTTAGGGGTTGGACAGACCATCCAAGAGACCCAGTACTTC. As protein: CASSLGVGQTIQETQYF.